The clone carrying this T cell receptor beta chain was seen many times. Its antigen is unknown. A read error may produce the germline difference seen at one junction end. TCRdb used MiXCR to reprocess the reads, holding one entry per CDR3 protein. The sample records roughly 300,000 distinct CDR3 sequences, more than 8% being singletons. The CDR3 runs 13 residues. This specimen comes from a study of T cell repertoires in cytomegalovirus infection. Background on the study: Matching HLA type, along with CMV infection, was indicated by public TCR beta signatures. Overall study findings and caveats: Carriers of CMV plus the relevant HLA were identified by cumulative public TCR beta family frequency. Dominating the ex vivo response were HLA-C-restricted CMV-specific TCR beta clonotypes.

This sequence originates from a human donor in good health (CMV status not recorded). Some clones in this sample may be carry-over from other donors' samples. The sequenced sample consisted of PBMCs. The genes are TRBV12-3 or TRBV12-4 and TRBJ1-2; the match to TRBD1 covers 10 bases. CDR3: CASSPTGGTFLGF. Written as DNA, the CDR3 is TGTGCCAGCAGCCCGACAGGGGGCACGTTTCTTGGCTTC.